This section outlines one T cell receptor beta chain sequence together with its context. Its antigen is still unknown. The sample belongs to a study of cytomegalovirus exposure and HLA in healthy donors. General study results and limits: It was reported in a later analysis that an Asian-associated ancestry cluster showed fewer N-insertions than the 666-donor mean. As a later analysis showed, a missense DCLRE1C variant was linked to trimming of TCR beta V- and J-genes. Previous analysis showed most TCR beta V segments were productive about 87% or about 30% of the time.

The CDR3 extends over 15 amino acids. CDR1 and CDR2 (germline): GTSNPN, SVGIG (reference sequence). V was trimmed by 3 bases and J by 0 bases, leaving 12 bases between them. The PCR made use of 60 Vbeta and 13 Jbeta primers. Some clones are missing from TCRdb's copy, which holds only in-frame ones; the method was immunoSEQ multiplex PCR. The sample holds around 110,000 clones; about four fifths are singletons and the top ten take about 1.6%. The chain employs TRBV30 and TRBJ1-3; no clear D. The TCR originated in a woman under 30 in good health and CMV-seronegative. The sequencing input was PBMCs. This CDR3 reads CAWSEGSSSGNTIYF. The CDR3, as DNA: TGTGCCTGGAGCGAGGGCAGTAGCTCTGGAAACACCATATATTTT. Together with reference TRBV30 and TRBJ1-3, the CDR3 gives the full variable domain: SQTIHQWPATLVQPVGSPLSLECTVEGTSNPNLYWYRQAAGRGLQLLFYSVGIGQISSEVPQNLSASRPQDRQFILSSKKLLLSDSGFYLCAWSEGSSSGNTIYFGEGSWLTVV.